Presented here are 10 T cell receptor beta chains from one specimen sequenced in a study of response to subunit inactivated influenza vaccine (dated by TCRdb to the late 2010s). The library was generated by RT-PCR. Sequencing instrument: Illumina HiSeq 2500. TCRdb handled the public reads itself, with Q25 trimming in fastp and clone calling in MiXCR, and kept productive beta chains. Here each entry gathers all rows of one CDR3 protein and keeps the most common genes and DNA. Within this sample are about 520,000 distinct CDR3 sequences, with less than 7.5% of them counted one time only. The top ten constitute about 12% of the sample. The input for sequencing was PBMCs from blood, taken roughly 24 months after vaccination. These receptors were obtained from a man between 50 and 75 years old who received an inactivated influenza vaccine. Donor details come from another sample of the same person, matched by shared clones.

This clonotype was counted at least ten times. The chain is built from TRBV5-1 and TRBJ1-1, with D perhaps TRBD1 (5 bases). The CDR3 spans 14 residues. V dropped 0 bases and J dropped 1 base, with 7 bases sitting between them. Germline V gene lookup returns CDR1 SGHRS and CDR2 YFSETQ. The CDR3 loop reads CASSLGDGNTEAFF. CDR3 coding DNA: TGCGCCAGCAGCTTGGGGGACGGGAACACTGAAGCTTTCTTT.

This clonotype was detected a few times. The J gene is TRBJ2-7, the V gene TRBV29-1; 7 bases fit TRBD1. CDR3 length equals 13 residues. V was pared by 7 bases and J by 2 bases, with 8 bases of the junction left unmatched. Germline V gene data show CDR1 as SQVTM and CDR2 as ANQGSEA. The CDR3 is CSALDRETYEQYF. CDR3 sequence (DNA): TGCAGCGCCCTAGACAGGGAGACCTACGAGCAGTACTTC.

This clonotype turned up a few times. V is TRBV20-1 and J is TRBJ2-5; 9 bases map to TRBD2. This CDR3 has 15 amino acids. V was clipped by 2 bases and J by 2 bases; unmatched bases: 6. Germline V lookup: CDR1 DFQATT, CDR2 SNEGSKA (reference sequence). For the CDR3, the DNA is TGCAGTGCTAGACTAGCGGGATTCCCTCAAGAGACCCAGTACTTC. Protein product: CSARLAGFPQETQYF.

This clonotype was seen a few times. The CDR3 sequence is CASSLLVNGAYEQYF. In nucleotides, the CDR3 is TGTGCCAGCAGTTTATTAGTAAATGGGGCCTACGAGCAGTACTTC. The V call is TRBV27, the J call TRBJ2-7; D is ambiguous. This CDR3 has 15 amino acids. Trimming removed 1 base from V and 2 bases from J, with 12 bases in between. CDR1 and CDR2 from the germline V gene are MNHEY and SMNVEV (reference sequence).

This clonotype was seen a handful of times. The V call is TRBV24-1, the J call TRBJ1-5; D is ambiguous. V lost 3 bases and J lost 0, with 5 bases in between. There are 14 residues in the CDR3. The germline gives CDR1 KGHDR, CDR2 SFDVKD. The DNA for the CDR3 is TGTGCCACCAGTGATCTGAATAGCAATCAGCCCCAGCATTTT. Its protein is CATSDLNSNQPQHF.

This clonotype has only a few counts. CDR3 protein: CASSSAETQYF. The CDR3 coding sequence is TGTGCCAGCAGCTCAGCAGAGACCCAGTACTTC. V is TRBV11-2 and J is TRBJ2-5, with D unclear. The germline V and J ends were trimmed by 4 bases and 4 bases, with 4 bases remaining between them. The CDR3 length is 11 residues. Germline V gene lookup returns CDR1 SGHAT and CDR2 FQNNGV.

This rearrangement joins TRBV5-1 to TRBJ2-5; 8 bases are a match to TRBD2. Germline CDR1 is SGHRS and CDR2 is YFSETQ. This CDR3 has 14 amino acids. V dropped 7 bases and J dropped 1; count of bases not matched to a gene: 6. CDR3: CASGITSGQETQYF. DNA of the CDR3: TGCGCCAGCGGAATAACTAGCGGCCAAGAGACCCAGTACTTC.

This clonotype was picked up a small number of times. The V call is TRBV7-9, the J call TRBJ2-1, with D tentatively TRBD1 (5 bases). The germline CDR1 and CDR2 sequences are SEHNR and FQNEAQ (reference sequence). The V end was cut by 4 bases, the J end by 4 bases, with 11 bases between. This CDR3 spans 14 amino acids. CDR3 sequence reads: CASSSGRNYNEQFF. CDR3 in DNA: TGTGCCAGCAGCTCAGGGCGGAATTACAATGAGCAGTTCTTC.

The chain recombines TRBV19 with TRBJ2-1; 15 bases match TRBD2. The CDR3 is 16 residues long. The germline gives CDR1 LNHDA, CDR2 SQIVND (reference sequence). V lost 3 bases and J lost 9; bases outside the gene matches: 6. Here the CDR3 reads CASSIGLAGGQGEQFF. The CDR3 region has the DNA TGTGCCAGTAGTATCGGACTAGCGGGAGGGCAGGGTGAGCAGTTCTTC.

This clonotype was observed a few times. The chain joins TRBV5-1 to TRBJ1-2; 9 positions agree with TRBD1. Unmatched junction bases numbered 6, after V lost 0 bases and J lost 6 bases. This CDR3 is 15 amino acids long. The germline V gene encodes CDR1 SGHRS and CDR2 YFSETQ. The CDR3 coding sequence is TGCGCCAGCAGCTTGGAGGGGACAGGGCCCAATGGCTACACCTTC. Amino acid sequence: CASSLEGTGPNGYTF. Combining the CDR3 with reference TRBV5-1 and TRBJ1-2 gives the whole variable domain KAGVTQTPRYLIKTRGQQVTLSCSPISGHRSVSWYQQTPGQGLQFLFEYFSETQRNKGNFPGRFSGRQFSNSRSEMNVSTLELGDSALYLCASSLEGTGPNGYTFGSGTRLTVV.